The 26 T cell receptor beta chains below were found in one sample sequenced in a study of read filtering for tumor transcriptome and immune sequencing. From roughly 390 ng of RNA, a library with molecular barcoded alpha/delta and beta/gamma adaptors was made. TCRdb re-called the reads through MiXCR, storing one row per CDR3 protein. The sample includes fewer than 50,000 distinct CDR3 sequences, around 15% of them seen just once. The specimen sequenced was a population of CD138-negative cells sorted from bone marrow. Every receptor here comes from a donor aged 40 or older with multiple myeloma.

Many counts were recorded for this clonotype. This may be a read error: a much more frequent sequence differs by one nucleotide. J is TRBJ2-1 and V is TRBV24-1; 10 bases match TRBD2. The germline V gene encodes CDR1 KGHDR and CDR2 SFDVKD. CDR3 length equals 16 residues. CDR3 DNA: TGTGCCACCACCGATAGCGGGAGGACTGACTACAATGGGCAGTTCTTC. Translated, it gives CATTDSGRTDYNGQFF.

This clonotype has ten or more counts. This chain joins TRBV29-1 and TRBJ2-7; perhaps TRBD2 as D (5 bases). Germline V gene sequence: CDR1 SQVTM, CDR2 ANQGSEA. Trimming removed 6 bases at V and 2 bases at J, with 8 bases between. The CDR3 is 11 residues long. The CDR3 coding sequence is TGCAGCGTCGGAGGAACCTACGAGCAGTACTTC. Amino acid sequence: CSVGGTYEQYF.

In the case of this clonotype: This clone may be a read error of a much larger clone one base away. The genes are TRBV7-9 and TRBJ1-4, with D perhaps matching TRBD1 (5 bases). Germline lookup yields CDR1 SEHNR and CDR2 FQNEAQ (reference sequence). This CDR3 is 16 amino acids long. The CDR3 region is CASSPPGLATNEELFF. In DNA, the CDR3 is TGTGCCAGCAGCCCGCCGGGGCTAGCAACTAATGAAGAACTGTTTTTT.

By share, this clonotype counts as medium-sized (0.01 to 0.1%). The chain couples TRBV18 to TRBJ2-1; D is perhaps TRBD2 (5 bases). The CDR3 is 14 amino acids. Between the trimmed V and J ends, which lost 3 bases and 5 bases, there was a span of 11 bases. CDR1 and CDR2 from the germline V gene are KGHSH and LQKENI. The CDR3 is CASSPSLEDNEQFF. The CDR3 region has the DNA TGTGCCAGCTCACCCTCTTTGGAGGACAATGAGCAGTTCTTC.

This clonotype occurred many times. Mismatch with germline at one junction end may stem from a read error. The V gene is TRBV7-6, the J gene TRBJ2-1, with D possibly matching TRBD2 (6 bases). Germline-derived CDR1 and CDR2 are SGHVS and FNYEAQ. The CDR3 totals 13 residues. The CDR3 nucleotides read TGTGCTAGCAGTTATCAGTTAGCGGATTCTTTGTTCTTC. Translating gives CASSYQLADSLFF.

This clonotype was detected ten times or more. The J gene is TRBJ1-2, the V gene TRBV12-3 or TRBV12-4; 8 positions match TRBD1. The CDR3 covers 12 residues. The trim removed 5 bases at V and 8 bases at J, leaving 4 bases unmatched. The CDR3 region has the DNA TGTGCCAGCAGTGTCAGGGGGCTCGGCTACACCTTC. It yields the protein CASSVRGLGYTF.

The sample holds a few counts of this clonotype. This may arise from a read error, as a much more abundant clone is one base away. The CDR3 bases are TGCAGCGTCGAGGACTTATCCTACAATGAGCAGTTCTTC. Residues: CSVEDLSYNEQFF. The rearrangement uses TRBV29-1 and TRBJ2-1; TRBD2 might be the D (5 bases). V lost 6 bases to trimming and J lost 1 base, with 10 bases between them. CDR1 SQVTM and CDR2 ANQGSEA come from the germline V gene. This CDR3 contains 13 residues.

This rearrangement joins TRBV7-8 to TRBJ2-7, with D perhaps assigned TRBD1 or TRBD2 (5 bases each). V was clipped by 3 bases and J by 2 bases, with 14 bases between them. The CDR3 is 15 residues long. CDR1 is SGHVS and CDR2 is FQNEAQ in the germline V gene. CDR3 sequence reads: CASSFSGAGTYEQYF. The CDR3 nucleotides read TGTGCCAGCAGCTTTTCCGGGGCAGGGACCTACGAGCAGTACTTC.

This clonotype has only a few counts. V and J are TRBV24-1 and TRBJ2-2, with D tentatively TRBD1 (5 bases). The ends were cut back, 3 bases at V and 0 bases at J, with 13 bases in the middle. The germline V gene encodes CDR1 KGHDR and CDR2 SFDVKD. This CDR3 is built from 17 residues. This chain's CDR3 is CATSDNTGSTNTGELFF. CDR3 coding DNA: TGTGCCACCAGTGATAATACAGGATCCACGAACACCGGGGAGCTGTTTTTT.

Regarding this clonotype: At one boundary the junction diverges from the germline segment, which might be a read error. The chain links TRBV5-6 to TRBJ2-3, with 7 bases matching TRBD2. CDR1 and CDR2 (germline): SGHDT, YYEEEE. CDR3 length equals 16 residues. The CDR3 sequence is CASSTTCGRPTDTQYF. The CDR3 nucleotides are TGCGCCAGCAGCACTACTTGCGGGAGACCGACAGATACGCAGTATTTT.

Comments on this clonotype: The junction and the germline gene differ at one end; a read error may be behind it. CDR3 nucleotide sequence: TGTCCCATCAGGGGAGGGGACACTGAAGCTTTCTTT. It is translated as CPIRGGDTEAFF. The rearrangement links TRBV10-3 to TRBJ1-1, with a tentative D call TRBD1 (6 bases). The CDR3 consists of 12 residues. From germline, CDR1 is ENHRY and CDR2 SYGVKD.

This clonotype appeared a few times. With only one base between it and a far larger clone, this is likely a read error. This CDR3 is missing its conserved last phenylalanine or tryptophan, likely due to a read error. The rearrangement uses TRBV11-2 and TRBJ1-1; no firm D call. V lost 5 bases, J lost 6 bases, and 13 bases lay in between. The germline V gene encodes CDR1 SGHAT and CDR2 FQNNGV. This CDR3 is 13 amino acids long. CDR3 nucleotides: TGTGCCAGCAGCCCCACTGGCAGCCCTGAAGCTTTCTCT. This encodes CASSPTGSPEAFS.

This clonotype was observed at least ten times. V gene TRBV20-1 combines with J gene TRBJ2-1, with D possibly matching TRBD2 (6 bases). Germline V gene sequence: CDR1 DFQATT, CDR2 SNEGSKA (reference sequence). The CDR3 contains 13 residues. Trimming removed 5 bases from V and 4 bases from J, with 12 bases in between. The CDR3 DNA follows: TGCAGTGCTGTCCGGGACTCTTACAATGAGCAGTTCTTC. Amino acid sequence: CSAVRDSYNEQFF.

This clonotype came up many times. J is TRBJ2-3 and V is TRBV7-3, with TRBD2 matching 11 bases. The CDR3 extends over 16 amino acids. CDR1 is SGHTA, CDR2 FQGTGA, per germline. V was clipped by 4 bases and J by 0 bases; unmatched bases: 3. In nucleotides, the CDR3 is TGTGCCAGCAGCTCCGGGACTAGCGGAAGCACAGATACGCAGTATTTT. This translates into CASSSGTSGSTDTQYF. The full variable domain, with the rest looked up from reference TRBV7-3 and TRBJ2-3, is GAGVSQTPSNKVTEKGKYVELRCDPISGHTALYWYRQSLGQGPEFLIYFQGTGAADDSGLPNDRFFAVRPEGSVSTLKIQRTERGDSAVYLCASSSGTSGSTDTQYFGPGTRLTVL.

This clonotype has ten or more counts. The CDR3 DNA reads as TGCAGTGCAGTCCCGGGACAGTTCTACGAGCAGTACTTC. Translating gives CSAVPGQFYEQYF. The chain recombines TRBV20-1 with TRBJ2-7; 7 nucleotides align to TRBD1. The CDR3 is 13 amino acids. CDR1 is DFQATT and CDR2 is SNEGSKA in the germline V gene (reference sequence). Germline trimming cut 6 bases from V and 3 bases from J; bases unmatched to any gene: 8.

This clonotype was observed many times. The CDR3 spells CASSDGGGPNEQYF. CDR3 nucleotides: TGTGCCAGCTCCGACGGCGGGGGCCCCAACGAGCAGTACTTC. The chain carries TRBV18 and TRBJ2-7, with D possibly TRBD2 on 7 matching bases. V was clipped by 6 bases and J by 5 bases, with 17 bases between them. CDR3 length equals 14 residues. CDR1 KGHSH and CDR2 LQKENI come from the germline V gene.

This clonotype has a count of ten or more. The CDR3 region has the DNA TGTGCCAGCTATACCCGGGACAGGGGCTACAATGAGCAGTTCTTC. Translation: CASYTRDRGYNEQFF. The chain joins TRBV13 to TRBJ2-1, with 10 bases fitting TRBD1. Germline V gene lookup returns CDR1 PRHDT and CDR2 FYEKMQ (reference sequence). CDR3 length equals 15 residues. The V segment lost 8 bases and the J segment 3 bases; nucleotides outside the gene matches: 7.

This clonotype was seen at least ten times. V is TRBV18 and J is TRBJ1-1; the D is unclear. The germline V gene has CDR1 KGHSH and CDR2 LQKENI. V was clipped by 2 bases and J by 5 bases, with 6 bases between them. This CDR3 has 12 amino acids. The CDR3 spells CASSPRVTEAFF. The CDR3 nucleotides are TGTGCCAGCTCACCAAGAGTGACTGAAGCTTTCTTT.

This clonotype was found many times. The rearrangement uses TRBV6-6 and TRBJ2-5; 9 bases map to TRBD2. The CDR3 extends over 16 amino acids. V dropped 0 bases and J dropped 6; count of bases not matched to a gene: 8. CDR1 and CDR2 from the germline V gene are MNHNY and SVGAGI (reference sequence). The CDR3 loop is CASSYSKASGDKTQYF. The DNA for the CDR3 is TGTGCCAGCAGTTACTCTAAGGCTAGCGGGGATAAGACCCAGTACTTC.

This clonotype was seen many times. The chain couples TRBV18 to TRBJ1-4; D possibly corresponds to TRBD1 (6 bases). This CDR3 has 15 residues. Trimming pared 5 bases from V and 7 bases from J, leaving 17 bases between. CDR1 and CDR2 from the germline V gene are KGHSH and LQKENI. The CDR3 region has the DNA TGTGCCAGCTCAAACGGAGGCAGGGGTCGTGAAAAACTGTTTTTT. Translating gives CASSNGGRGREKLFF. The variable domain in full, with the rest retrieved from reference TRBV18 and TRBJ1-4, is NAGVMQNPRHLVRRRGQEARLRCSPMKGHSHVYWYRQLPEEGLKFMVYLQKENIIDESGMPKERFSAEFPKEGPSILRIQQVVRGDSAAYFCASSNGGRGREKLFFGSGTQLSVL.

As to this clonotype: This CDR3 is missing its conserved last phenylalanine or tryptophan, likely due to a read error. The chain carries TRBV7-9 and TRBJ1-4; D is unclear. The CDR3 has 15 amino acids. The V gene's germline CDR1 is SEHNR and CDR2 FQNEAQ (reference sequence). The CDR3 loop is CASSLSDQEPEKLFS. In DNA, the CDR3 is TGTGCTAGCAGCTTAAGCGACCAGGAGCCTGAAAAACTGTTTTCT.

This clonotype turned up a few times. This may be a read error: a much more frequent sequence differs by one nucleotide. The J gene is TRBJ1-1, the V gene TRBV6-2 or TRBV6-3; tentative D call: TRBD1 (5 bases). This CDR3 is 15 amino acids long. In germline, CDR1 is MNHEY, CDR2 SVGEGT. CDR3: CASSYSKGRWTGAFF. The CDR3 DNA sequence: TGTGCCAGCAGTTACTCTAAGGGGCGATGGACTGGAGCTTTCTTT.

This clonotype was seen only a few times. The chain couples TRBV5-4 to TRBJ2-2; D ambiguous. This CDR3 region has 16 residues. Germline CDR1 reads SGHNT; CDR2 reads YYREEE (reference sequence). Trimming stripped 0 bases from V and 2 bases from J, with 11 bases between. The DNA for the CDR3 is TGTGCCAGCAGCTTGGACCCAGGACCAAACACCGGGGAGCTGTTTTTT. The encoded protein is CASSLDPGPNTGELFF.

Ten or more counts support this clonotype. CDR3: CSAPLGQGNQPQHF. CDR3 bases: TGCAGTGCCCCCCTGGGACAGGGAAATCAGCCCCAGCATTTT. This chain uses TRBV20-1 with TRBJ1-5; TRBD1 matches at 9 bases. V lost 6 bases to trimming and J lost 4 bases; unmatched junction nucleotides: 7. The CDR3 extends over 14 amino acids. Germline V gives CDR1 DFQATT, CDR2 SNEGSKA (reference sequence).

This clonotype was seen repeatedly, ten times or more. The chain employs TRBV7-3 and TRBJ2-1, with a tentative D call TRBD1 (6 bases). Germline-derived CDR1 and CDR2 are SGHTA and FQGTGA. V was pared by 4 bases and J by 2 bases, with 6 bases between. The CDR3 extends over 13 amino acids. CDR3 DNA sequence: TGTGCCAGCAGCTGGACAGCCTACAATGAGCAGTTCTTC. This translates into CASSWTAYNEQFF.

This clonotype has at least ten counts. The rearrangement joins TRBV10-3 to TRBJ2-2; 8 bases map to TRBD1. J gave up 5 bases and V 7 bases, and 6 bases lay outside the gene matches. There are 14 residues in the CDR3. Per the germline V gene, CDR1 is ENHRY and CDR2 is SYGVKD. CDR3: CAIMTGAGTGELFF. The CDR3 nucleotides read TGTGCCATCATGACAGGGGCAGGGACCGGGGAGCTGTTTTTT.